Below, 10 T cell receptor beta chains from the same sample are listed, as sequenced in a study of shared clonotypes between healthy human individuals (dated by TCRdb to 2020 to 2022). The method was the immunoSEQ multiplex PCR assay. Not all clones reach the TCRdb copy of this immuneACCESS table, which keeps in-frame sequences only. Checked studies attribute under half of the gap to unresolved V genes and leave the rest unexplained. The sample records about 2.4 million clones, more than 85% of which are singletons. The ten largest clones capture approximately 0.36% of the sample. Sequenced: naive CD4+ T cells from PBMCs. The cell subset or site label, as the study defines it: CD45RA+ positively selected. These receptor sequences come from a man between 18 and 29 years old in good health. Some clones in this sample may be carry-over from other donors' samples.

This sequence joins TRBV6-1 and TRBJ2-1, with 8 bases that match TRBD1. The CDR3 is 16 residues long. CDR1 and CDR2 from the germline V gene are MNHNS and SASEGT. The junction had 12 bases not matched to a gene; V was cut back by 4 bases and J by 7 bases. Here the CDR3 DNA reads TGTGCCAGCAGTGGGGTTCGGGACAGGATAAAGAATGAGCAGTTCTTC. It specifies CASSGVRDRIKNEQFF.

The chain joins TRBV5-8 to TRBJ1-2; D unclear. Trimming pared 1 base from V and 8 bases from J, leaving 9 bases between. The CDR3 consists of 12 residues. Germline CDR1 SGHTS, CDR2 YDEGEE. This CDR3 reads CASSLTYVGYTF. The CDR3 region has the DNA TGTGCCAGCAGCTTGACCTACGTGGGCTACACCTTC.

This chain joins TRBV6-1 and TRBJ2-7; TRBD1 matches 10 bases. Germline assignment: CDR1 MNHNS and CDR2 SASEGT. The V segment lost 8 bases and the J segment 4 bases; nucleotides outside the gene matches: 5. The CDR3 spans 13 residues. CDR3 region: CASFRQGAYEQYF. DNA of the CDR3: TGTGCCAGCTTTAGACAGGGGGCTTACGAGCAGTACTTC.

The chain combines TRBV18 with TRBJ1-4; possible D gene TRBD1, 6 bases. V was pared by 4 bases and J by 4 bases, with 16 bases between. The V gene's germline CDR1 is KGHSH and CDR2 LQKENI. CDR3 length: 16 amino acids. CDR3 nucleotides: TGTGCCAGCTCACAGGCGGGGGGACAACTTAATGAAAAACTGTTTTTT. Translation gives CASSQAGGQLNEKLFF.

The J gene is TRBJ1-2, the V gene TRBV6-1; 12 bases are a match to TRBD1. The CDR3 contains 17 residues. With V trimmed by 1 base and J by 6 bases, 9 bases remained unmatched. Germline V gene sequence: CDR1 MNHNS, CDR2 SASEGT. The CDR3 nucleotides are TGTGCCAGCAGTGAAGGAGGTAGGGGACAGGGGGCTCATGGCTACACCTTC. The encoded protein is CASSEGGRGQGAHGYTF.

The chain has TRBV11-2 and TRBJ2-1; TRBD2 agrees at 11 bases. This CDR3 region has 18 residues. CDR1 and CDR2 (germline): SGHAT, FQNNGV. J was trimmed by 1 base and V by 5 bases; bases with no gene match: 10. CDR3 DNA: TGTGCCAGCAGCCCCTGGGGACTAGCGGAATCGTCCTACAATGAGCAGTTCTTC. Residues: CASSPWGLAESSYNEQFF.

The J gene is TRBJ1-2, the V gene TRBV2, with D maybe TRBD1 (5 bases). This CDR3 spans 14 amino acids. In germline, CDR1 is SNHLY, CDR2 FYNNEI. Trimming took off 3 bases at V and 2 bases at J, with 10 bases between the two ends. DNA of the CDR3: TGTGCCAGCAGTGAGCCCGGGGGGAACTATGGCTACACCTTC. Amino acids: CASSEPGGNYGYTF.

This chain links TRBV11-3 with TRBJ2-5, with D perhaps matching TRBD2 (7 bases). The germline V and J ends were trimmed by 6 bases and 5 bases, with 16 bases remaining between them. The CDR3 runs 14 residues. Germline V gene sequence: CDR1 SGHNT, CDR2 YENEEA. The chain's CDR3 is CASSLSGGRETQYF. The CDR3 nucleotides are TGTGCCAGCAGTCTCTCGGGGGGCCGGGAGACCCAGTACTTC.

A remark on this clone: A much larger clonotype is one base distant, so this may be a read error. This sequence joins TRBV6-6 and TRBJ2-1; 11 nucleotides line up with TRBD2. The CDR3 has 15 residues. V lost 4 bases and J lost 4; bases outside the gene matches: 3. Germline V lookup: CDR1 MNHNY, CDR2 SVGAGI (reference sequence). CDR3 nucleotides: TGTGCCAGCAGTTCCGGACTAGCGGGTTACAATGAGCAGTTCTTC. This encodes CASSSGLAGYNEQFF.

This rearrangement joins TRBV7-8 to TRBJ2-7; the match to TRBD2 covers 8 bases. This CDR3 contains 15 residues. Germline trimming cut 4 bases from V and 4 bases from J; bases unmatched to any gene: 9. Germline CDR1 and CDR2: SGHVS and FQNEAQ. The CDR3 nucleotides read TGTGCCAGCAGCTCCCCCCGGGGGGGCAGATACGAGCAGTACTTC. It encodes CASSSPRGGRYEQYF.